Detailed here is one T cell receptor (beta chain). What it binds is unknown. The data belong to a study of PD-1 blockade in classical Hodgkin lymphoma. Points from the study as a whole: Some patients started nivolumab under 1 year after ASCT, and they were excluded. It was CD4+ TCR diversity, not CD8+, that rose significantly by C4D1. There remain no defined causes for the repertoire differences, which possibly reflect disease activity or prior therapy.

All trial patients relapsed after autologous stem cell transplantation. Germline lookup yields CDR1 MDHEN and CDR2 SYDVKM. With 6 bases removed from V and 1 base from J, the gap between germline ends came to 14 bases. CDR3 length equals 15 residues. Produced via immunoSEQ multiplex PCR; TCRdb's table is partial and in-frame only. The repertoire holds over 15,000 clones, with about 88% as singletons. The source of this sequence is a human donor with classical Hodgkin lymphoma. The rearrangement uses TRBV28 and TRBJ2-3; no clear D gene. The source was peripheral blood mononuclear cells (PBMCs), collected at baseline. The CDR3 spells CASRSLFPRTDTQYF. The CDR3 coding sequence is TGTGCCAGCAGGAGCCTGTTTCCCCGCACAGATACGCAGTATTTT.